The 24 T cell receptor beta chains given below trace back to one sample, sequenced in a study of a mutant IDH1 vaccine in newly diagnosed glioma. These TCRs are of unknown antigen specificity. TCRdb keeps only in-frame clones here, not all; method: immunoSEQ multiplex PCR. The sample has around 50,000 clones, approximately 80% seen once. Time point described: week 35, safety follow-up. Every vaccine dose comprised 300 ug of mutant IDH1 20-mer peptide plus topical imiquimod. The material sequenced was PBMCs, taken from a glioma patient whose treatment included an IDH1 peptide vaccine. The receptors originated from a man in his forties with glioma.

The rearrangement links TRBV6-5 to TRBJ2-7, with D perhaps being TRBD1 or TRBD2 (5 bases each). The CDR3 sequence is 15 residues long. Between the trimmed V and J ends, which lost 6 bases and 7 bases, there was a span of 22 bases. Germline CDR1 MNHEY, CDR2 SVGAGI. In DNA, the CDR3 is TGTGCCAGCAGCAACCCGGGACCCACTCTAGGGGAGCAGTACTTC. It yields the protein CASSNPGPTLGEQYF.

This clone came up a few times. The chain links TRBV7-9 to TRBJ1-2, with D uncertain. V shed 0 bases and J shed 2 bases, with 16 bases lying between them. The CDR3 contains 17 residues. The germline V gene encodes CDR1 SEHNR and CDR2 FQNEAQ (reference sequence). The CDR3 loop reads CASSLALGNEKNYGYTF. The DNA for the CDR3 is TGTGCCAGCAGCTTAGCGCTAGGCAACGAGAAAAACTATGGCTACACCTTC. The variable domain in full, completed from reference TRBV7-9 and TRBJ1-2, reads DTGVSQNPRHKITKRGQNVTFRCDPISEHNRLYWYRQTLGQGPEFLTYFQNEAQLEKSRLLSDRFSAERPKGSFSTLEIQRTEQGDSAMYLCASSLALGNEKNYGYTFGSGTRLTVV.

The chain joins TRBV2 to TRBJ1-3, with D unclear. This CDR3 has 15 amino acids. Deletions cut 5 bases from V and 0 bases from J, with 11 bases between. Germline V gene lookup returns CDR1 SNHLY and CDR2 FYNNEI. For the CDR3, the DNA is TGTGCCAGCAGTAATGACGGAGTCTCTGGAAACACCATATATTTT. Translating gives CASSNDGVSGNTIYF.

The chain links TRBV4-1 to TRBJ2-1; no clear D. The CDR3 totals 14 residues. Germline CDR1 reads MGHRA; CDR2 reads YSYEKL. V dropped 1 base and J dropped 3 bases, with 7 bases sitting between them. The CDR3 is CASSQAAGYNEQFF. For the CDR3, the DNA is TGCGCCAGCAGCCAAGCTGCAGGCTACAATGAGCAGTTCTTC.

The chain uses TRBV6-6 and TRBJ2-4, with D possibly being TRBD1 or TRBD2 (6 bases each). The CDR3 is 15 residues long. V was cut by 4 bases and J by 4 bases, with 14 bases left in between. Germline V gene sequence: CDR1 MNHNY, CDR2 SVGAGI (reference sequence). The CDR3 bases are TGTGCCAGCAGTTCGCAGAGGGGGGATAAAAACATTCAGTACTTC. Translated: CASSSQRGDKNIQYF.

V is TRBV10-1 and J is TRBJ2-3, with no clear D. Trimming took off 8 bases at V and 1 base at J, with 7 bases between the two ends. Germline CDR1 is WNHNN and CDR2 is SYGVQD (reference sequence). This CDR3 region has 12 residues. The CDR3 region is CASSPGTDTQYF. CDR3 sequence (DNA): TGCGCCAGCTCCCCGGGCACAGATACGCAGTATTTT.

The rearrangement uses TRBV5-1 and TRBJ2-1; 10 bases agree with TRBD1. The CDR3 length is 17 residues. The germline CDR1 and CDR2 sequences are SGHRS and YFSETQ. Trimming removed 1 base from V and 3 bases from J; junction bases left unmatched: 7. The CDR3, as DNA: TGCGCCAGCAGCTTGAGACCCGGGACAGGGGACTACAATGAGCAGTTCTTC. It encodes CASSLRPGTGDYNEQFF.

This sequence joins TRBV19 and TRBJ1-4; D may be TRBD1 (5 bases). The CDR3 loop spans 14 amino acids. Germline CDR1 reads LNHDA; CDR2 reads SQIVND (reference sequence). Deletions cut 5 bases from V and 5 bases from J, with 12 bases between. The DNA of the CDR3 is TGTGCCAGTAGTGTACTTAGACAGAATGAAAAACTGTTTTTT. Translation gives CASSVLRQNEKLFF. Supplemented by reference TRBV19 and TRBJ1-4, the full variable domain reads DGGITQSPKYLFRKEGQNVTLSCEQNLNHDAMYWYRQDPGQGLRLIYYSQIVNDFQKGDIAEGYSVSREKKESFPLTVTSAQKNPTAFYLCASSVLRQNEKLFFGSGTQLSVL.

The chain is built from TRBV6-1 and TRBJ1-5; 10 nucleotides match TRBD1. V lost 6 bases and J lost 6; bases outside the gene matches: 8. This CDR3 region has 15 residues. Germline V gives CDR1 MNHNS, CDR2 SASEGT. The DNA for the CDR3 is TGTGCCAGCAGGGCTGCGACAGGGGGCAGTCAGCCCCAGCATTTT. Amino acid sequence: CASRAATGGSQPQHF.

The J gene is TRBJ2-2, the V gene TRBV29-1; no clear D. The CDR3 runs to 14 residues. V was pared by 6 bases and J by 1 base, with 12 bases between. Germline V gene data show CDR1 as SQVTM and CDR2 as ANQGSEA. CDR3 DNA: TGCAGCGTCGCCAGGACGGAGAACACCGGGGAGCTGTTTTTT. It translates to CSVARTENTGELFF.

A note on this clone: This CDR3 is also generated by other DNA sequences in the sample. V usage is TRBV5-1 and J usage is TRBJ1-2; tentatively, D is TRBD1 (5 bases). Germline assignment: CDR1 SGHRS and CDR2 YFSETQ. With 3 bases removed from V and 2 bases from J, the gap between germline ends came to 8 bases. CDR3 size: 13 residues. CDR3 amino acids: CASSSQGNYGYTF. The CDR3 nucleotides read TGCGCCAGCAGCTCTCAGGGCAACTATGGCTACACCTTC.

V and J are TRBV27 and TRBJ1-2; tentatively, D is TRBD1 (5 bases). V lost 2 bases to trimming and J lost 1 base, with 11 bases between them. Per the germline V gene, CDR1 is MNHEY and CDR2 is SMNVEV (reference sequence). The CDR3 is 15 residues long. CDR3 nucleotide sequence: TGTGCCAGCAGTTTAGGGGCCCCATATAACTATGGCTACACCTTC. This codes for CASSLGAPYNYGYTF.

The chain has TRBV10-3 and TRBJ2-6; no firm D call. Trimming cost V 7 bases and J 9 bases, with 7 bases left between them. Looked up from germline, CDR1 is ENHRY and CDR2 is SYGVKD. This CDR3 contains 11 residues. The CDR3 sequence: CAITAHNVLTF. For the CDR3, the DNA is TGTGCCATCACCGCCCACAACGTCCTGACTTTC.

The V call is TRBV18, the J call TRBJ1-6; maybe TRBD1 (5 bases). Per germline, CDR1 KGHSH and CDR2 LQKENI. V lost 4 bases, J lost 6 bases, and 7 bases lay in between. This CDR3 comprises 13 residues. The CDR3 region has the DNA TGTGCCAGCTCACAGGACATTAATTCACCCCTCCACTTT. Protein product: CASSQDINSPLHF.

This rearrangement joins TRBV4-1 to TRBJ2-2; 12 nucleotides align to TRBD2. V shed 0 bases, J shed 6 bases, and the junction held 11 bases outside the gene matches. CDR3 length: 19 residues. Germline V CDR1 and CDR2: MGHRA, YSYEKL. CDR3 in DNA: TGCGCCAGCAGCCAAGAGAGGCTAGCGGGGGGGCCTGGGCCCGGGGAGCTGTTTTTT. It encodes CASSQERLAGGPGPGELFF.

This chain uses TRBV18 with TRBJ1-1; D not resolved. Germline CDR1 is KGHSH and CDR2 is LQKENI. Between the trimmed V and J ends, which lost 0 bases and 4 bases, there was a span of 6 bases. The CDR3 runs 13 residues. The CDR3 is CASSPPGSTEAFF. The CDR3 DNA reads TGTGCCAGCTCACCACCCGGTAGCACTGAAGCTTTCTTT.

The chain recombines TRBV6-1 with TRBJ2-3, with 8 bases identical to TRBD2. With V trimmed by 2 bases and J by 7 bases, 5 bases remained unmatched. The germline V gene has CDR1 MNHNS and CDR2 SASEGT. This CDR3 spans 14 amino acids. The DNA of the CDR3 is TGTGCCAGCAGTGAACCGGGGGGGATGAATACGCAGTATTTT. It yields the protein CASSEPGGMNTQYF.

The CDR3 DNA is TGTGCTAGTGGTTCTGGATACAGCTCCTACAATGAGCAGTTCTTC. Translating gives CASGSGYSSYNEQFF. The chain carries TRBV12-5 and TRBJ2-1; D is ambiguous. The CDR3 sequence is 15 residues long. Looked up from germline, CDR1 is LGHNT and CDR2 is FRNRAP. The V end was cut by 4 bases, the J end by 0 bases, with 10 bases between.

The V call is TRBV9, the J call TRBJ2-7, with 7 bases fitting TRBD2. Trimming took 4 bases from V and 4 from J; bases not matched to a gene: 5. The CDR3 runs to 13 residues. Germline CDR1 reads SGDLS; CDR2 reads YYNGEE. The DNA for the CDR3 is TGTGCCAGCAGCACGGCCGGGGGGTACGAGCAGTACTTC. It specifies CASSTAGGYEQYF.

V is TRBV6-6 and J is TRBJ2-7; 10 positions agree with TRBD1. The V gene's germline CDR1 is MNHNY and CDR2 SVGAGI (reference sequence). This CDR3 region has 14 residues. After removal of 5 bases from V and 0 bases from J, the junction contained 1 base not matched to a gene. The CDR3 nucleotides are TGTGCCAGCAGTGGGGACAGGGGCTCCTACGAGCAGTACTTC. It is translated as CASSGDRGSYEQYF.

This rearrangement joins TRBV2 to TRBJ2-1; the match to TRBD2 covers 7 bases. From germline, CDR1 is SNHLY and CDR2 FYNNEI. V lost 3 bases to trimming and J lost 15 bases; unmatched junction nucleotides: 2. This CDR3 is 10 amino acids long. CDR3 loop: CASSDGRPFF. The DNA for the CDR3 is TGTGCCAGCAGTGACGGGAGGCCGTTCTTC. The whole variable domain, remainder taken from reference TRBV2 and TRBJ2-1, is EPEVTQTPSHQVTQMGQEVILRCVPISNHLYFYWYRQILGQKVEFLVSFYNNEISEKSEIFDDQFSVERPDGSNFTLKIRSTKLEDSAMYFCASSDGRPFFGPGTRLTVL.

The V and J genes are TRBV18 and TRBJ1-1; a possible D gene is TRBD1 (6 bases). The CDR3 is made up of 14 amino acids. In germline, CDR1 is KGHSH, CDR2 LQKENI. The V and J ends lost 6 bases and 2 bases respectively, with 13 bases between them. The CDR3, as DNA: TGTGCCAGCTCGTCGGCAGGGGACAACACTGAAGCTTTCTTT. This codes for CASSSAGDNTEAFF.

The chain recombines TRBV10-3 with TRBJ2-5; tentative D call: TRBD2 (6 bases). Trimming removed 7 bases at V and 3 bases at J, with 15 bases between. The CDR3 has 14 residues. CDR1 ENHRY and CDR2 SYGVKD come from the germline V gene. The CDR3 DNA reads as TGTGCCATCAAGCGAGGAGGCGGGGAAGAGACCCAGTACTTC. Translated, it gives CAIKRGGGEETQYF.

The V gene is TRBV7-9, the J gene TRBJ1-3; 10 bases map to TRBD1. The CDR3 covers 15 residues. Germline assignment: CDR1 SEHNR and CDR2 FQNEAQ (reference sequence). J lost 4 bases, V lost 4 bases, and 4 bases had no gene match. This CDR3 is CASSSTGGGGNTIYF. Written as DNA, the CDR3 is TGTGCCAGCAGCTCGACAGGGGGCGGGGGAAACACCATATATTTT.